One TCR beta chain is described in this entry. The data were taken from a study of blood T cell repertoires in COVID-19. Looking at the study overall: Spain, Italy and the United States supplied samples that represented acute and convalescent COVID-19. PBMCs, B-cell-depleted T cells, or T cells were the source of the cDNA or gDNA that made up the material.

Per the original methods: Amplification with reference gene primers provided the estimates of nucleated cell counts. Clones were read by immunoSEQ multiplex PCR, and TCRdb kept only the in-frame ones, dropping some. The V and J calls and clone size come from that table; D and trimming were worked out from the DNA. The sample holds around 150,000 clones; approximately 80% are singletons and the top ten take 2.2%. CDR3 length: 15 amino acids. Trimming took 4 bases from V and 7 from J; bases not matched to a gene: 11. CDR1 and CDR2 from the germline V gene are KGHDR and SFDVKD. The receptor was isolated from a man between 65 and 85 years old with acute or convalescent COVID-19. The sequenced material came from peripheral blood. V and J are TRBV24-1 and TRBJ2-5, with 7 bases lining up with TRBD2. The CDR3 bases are TGTGCCACCAGTGACAGCCTAGCGGTAGACTCGACCCAGTACTTC. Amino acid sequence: CATSDSLAVDSTQYF.